This entry is about one T cell receptor (beta chain). TCRdb recomputed calls from the 5' RACE reads with MiXCR, one row per CDR3 protein. The sample holds roughly 500,000 distinct CDR3 sequences, 15% to 20% seen once. The data originate from a study of T cells after yellow fever vaccination. As for the study in general: Researchers used SMART-Seq v4 Ultra Low Input to prepare fractions that had low cell numbers.

The CDR3 runs to 14 residues. In germline, CDR1 is MNHEY, CDR2 SVGEGT. Deletions cut 6 bases from V and 4 bases from J, with 13 bases between. This clonotype was sampled from a man aged 30-40 years who received the YFV17D yellow fever vaccine. The chain is built from TRBV6-2 or TRBV6-3 and TRBJ2-1; D unresolved. This specimen consisted of PBMCs, obtained 15 days after the yellow fever booster vaccination. CDR3 sequence reads: CASSTLDLYNEQFF. The DNA of the CDR3 is TGTGCCAGCAGCACCCTAGATCTATACAATGAGCAGTTCTTC.